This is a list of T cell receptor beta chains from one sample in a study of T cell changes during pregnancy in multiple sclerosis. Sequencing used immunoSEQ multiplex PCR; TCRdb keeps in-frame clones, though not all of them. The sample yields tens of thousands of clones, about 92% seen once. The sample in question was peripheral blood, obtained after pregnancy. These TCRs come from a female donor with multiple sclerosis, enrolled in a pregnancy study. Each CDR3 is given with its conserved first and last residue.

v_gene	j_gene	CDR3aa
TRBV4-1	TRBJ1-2	CASSQEAGASYGYTF
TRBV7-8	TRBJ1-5	CASSLEIFIGSWPQHF
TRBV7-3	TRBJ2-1	CASSSQFTGTGGNEQFF
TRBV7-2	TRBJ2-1	CASSFLYGGYNEQFF
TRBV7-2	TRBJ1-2	CASSFYRQGGVNGYTF
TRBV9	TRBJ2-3	CASSKRGLAERGLDTQYF
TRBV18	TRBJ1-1	CASSDRGANEAFF
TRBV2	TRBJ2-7	CASSAMGQGFYEQYF
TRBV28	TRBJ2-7	CASIEEHWASNRHEQYF
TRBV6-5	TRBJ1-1	CASNRDRGQPEAFF
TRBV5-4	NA	CASSFSAGPSSYEQYF
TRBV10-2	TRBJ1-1	CASSGWTGGVTEAFF
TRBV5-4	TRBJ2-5	CASSAGLAGVGETQYF
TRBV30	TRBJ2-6	CAWTIRDRHLSGANVLTF
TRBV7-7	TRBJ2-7	CASSLGSGSSYEQYF